This T cell receptor (beta chain) was observed in a study of blood T cell repertoires in COVID-19. On the study more broadly: Acute-phase and convalescent COVID-19 samples originated in the United States, Italy and Spain. From T cells, B-cell-depleted T cells, or PBMCs came the material, which was cDNA or gDNA.

As processed by the authors: Estimated nucleated cell counts came from reference gene primer amplification. TCRdb keeps only in-frame clones here, not all; method: immunoSEQ multiplex PCR. For V, J and clone size, that table is used; D and trimming come from the DNA. The table has roughly 380,000 clones, 85% seen once. Trimming removed 6 bases from V and 5 bases from J; junction bases left unmatched: 16. The CDR3 covers 18 residues. CDR1 and CDR2 from the germline V gene are KGHSH and LQKENI. The sequence came from a woman aged 18 to 35 with acute or convalescent COVID-19. The specimen sequenced was peripheral blood. This chain links TRBV18 with TRBJ1-4, with 9 bases matching TRBD1. CDR3 in amino acids: CASSRTGVYGSANEKLFF. As DNA, the CDR3 is TGTGCCAGCTCGCGGACAGGGGTCTATGGTTCGGCGAATGAAAAACTGTTTTTT. Full variable domain (outside the CDR3, taken from reference TRBV18 and TRBJ1-4): NAGVMQNPRHLVRRRGQEARLRCSPMKGHSHVYWYRQLPEEGLKFMVYLQKENIIDESGMPKERFSAEFPKEGPSILRIQQVVRGDSAAYFCASSRTGVYGSANEKLFFGSGTQLSVL.